The 5 T cell receptor beta chains presented below share a single source sample, sequenced in a study of glioma-infiltrating T cells after dendritic cell vaccination. The assay was immunoSEQ multiplex PCR, and TCRdb's table has in-frame clones only and misses some. This sample has about 96,000 clones, with roughly three quarters found just once. Sequencing used blood, obtained before dendritic cell vaccination. These receptors all stem from a human donor with glioblastoma.

This clone has a single count. CDR3 sequence (DNA): TGCGCCAGCAGAACCGGGAACCCAACCGGGGAGCTGTTTTTT. Protein sequence: CASRTGNPTGELFF. The rearrangement links TRBV5-1 to TRBJ2-2, with D maybe TRBD2 (5 bases). Germline values: CDR1 SGHRS, CDR2 YFSETQ. Trimming stripped 5 bases from V and 5 bases from J, with 13 bases between. This CDR3 is built from 14 residues. The full variable domain, its missing parts supplied by reference TRBV5-1 and TRBJ2-2, is KAGVTQTPRYLIKTRGQQVTLSCSPISGHRSVSWYQQTPGQGLQFLFEYFSETQRNKGNFPGRFSGRQFSNSRSEMNVSTLELGDSALYLCASRTGNPTGELFFGEGSRLTVL.

The V gene is TRBV5-6, the J gene TRBJ1-4; 7 bases are shared with TRBD1. The CDR3 has 14 residues. V dropped 0 bases and J dropped 7; count of bases not matched to a gene: 3. Germline CDR1 SGHDT, CDR2 YYEEEE. This chain's CDR3 is CASSLGQGSEKLFF. CDR3 coding DNA: TGTGCCAGCAGCTTGGGACAGGGAAGTGAAAAACTGTTTTTT.

The gene calls are TRBV20-1 and TRBJ1-2; D may be TRBD1 (5 bases). Germline CDR1 is DFQATT and CDR2 is SNEGSKA (reference sequence). This CDR3 has 10 amino acids. Trimming removed 4 bases at V and 12 bases at J, with 12 bases between. DNA of the CDR3: TGCAGTGCTATAGGGCAGGGAAACACCTTC. This gives the protein CSAIGQGNTF.

The CDR3 region is CASSLAVQETQYF. CDR3 DNA: TGTGCCAGCAGTTTAGCGGTACAAGAGACCCAGTACTTC. The chain combines TRBV2 with TRBJ2-5; D may be TRBD2 (6 bases). CDR3 length: 13 amino acids. Looked up from germline, CDR1 is SNHLY and CDR2 is FYNNEI. V was shortened by 5 bases and J by 2 bases, with 9 bases between the two germline ends.

This clone was recorded only once. The chain recombines TRBV28 with TRBJ2-7; D is possibly TRBD2 (5 bases). The CDR3 has 15 residues. CDR1 is MDHEN, CDR2 SYDVKM, per germline. The germline V and J ends were trimmed by 6 bases and 0 bases, with 15 bases remaining between them. The CDR3 nucleotides are TGTGCCAGCAGCGGAGGCGGGCTCCTCTCCTACGAGCAGTACTTC. Protein: CASSGGGLLSYEQYF.